This T cell receptor (beta chain) was identified in a study of T cells in Graves' hyperthyroidism and ophthalmopathy. In the study overall: Peripheral blood was collected at initial diagnosis, before any treatment.

Researchers amplified the TCR beta CDR3 regions from RNA transcripts. HTBI primers were employed in a first-round RT-PCR of the TCR CDR3. TCRdb used MiXCR to reprocess the multiplex PCR reads, holding one entry per CDR3 protein. The sample has about 250,000 distinct CDR3 sequences, approximately 21% seen once. The specimen sequenced was blood. This clonotype was sampled from a man aged 25 to 45 with Graves' ophthalmopathy.

The CDR3 protein is CASSATNYGYTF. The CDR3, as DNA: TGCGCCAGCAGCGCCACTAACTATGGCTACACCTTC. The V gene is TRBV5-1, the J gene TRBJ1-2, with no clear D. Trimming pared 4 bases from V and 0 bases from J, leaving 4 bases between. The CDR3 runs to 12 residues. Germline loops: CDR1 SGHRS, CDR2 YFSETQ.